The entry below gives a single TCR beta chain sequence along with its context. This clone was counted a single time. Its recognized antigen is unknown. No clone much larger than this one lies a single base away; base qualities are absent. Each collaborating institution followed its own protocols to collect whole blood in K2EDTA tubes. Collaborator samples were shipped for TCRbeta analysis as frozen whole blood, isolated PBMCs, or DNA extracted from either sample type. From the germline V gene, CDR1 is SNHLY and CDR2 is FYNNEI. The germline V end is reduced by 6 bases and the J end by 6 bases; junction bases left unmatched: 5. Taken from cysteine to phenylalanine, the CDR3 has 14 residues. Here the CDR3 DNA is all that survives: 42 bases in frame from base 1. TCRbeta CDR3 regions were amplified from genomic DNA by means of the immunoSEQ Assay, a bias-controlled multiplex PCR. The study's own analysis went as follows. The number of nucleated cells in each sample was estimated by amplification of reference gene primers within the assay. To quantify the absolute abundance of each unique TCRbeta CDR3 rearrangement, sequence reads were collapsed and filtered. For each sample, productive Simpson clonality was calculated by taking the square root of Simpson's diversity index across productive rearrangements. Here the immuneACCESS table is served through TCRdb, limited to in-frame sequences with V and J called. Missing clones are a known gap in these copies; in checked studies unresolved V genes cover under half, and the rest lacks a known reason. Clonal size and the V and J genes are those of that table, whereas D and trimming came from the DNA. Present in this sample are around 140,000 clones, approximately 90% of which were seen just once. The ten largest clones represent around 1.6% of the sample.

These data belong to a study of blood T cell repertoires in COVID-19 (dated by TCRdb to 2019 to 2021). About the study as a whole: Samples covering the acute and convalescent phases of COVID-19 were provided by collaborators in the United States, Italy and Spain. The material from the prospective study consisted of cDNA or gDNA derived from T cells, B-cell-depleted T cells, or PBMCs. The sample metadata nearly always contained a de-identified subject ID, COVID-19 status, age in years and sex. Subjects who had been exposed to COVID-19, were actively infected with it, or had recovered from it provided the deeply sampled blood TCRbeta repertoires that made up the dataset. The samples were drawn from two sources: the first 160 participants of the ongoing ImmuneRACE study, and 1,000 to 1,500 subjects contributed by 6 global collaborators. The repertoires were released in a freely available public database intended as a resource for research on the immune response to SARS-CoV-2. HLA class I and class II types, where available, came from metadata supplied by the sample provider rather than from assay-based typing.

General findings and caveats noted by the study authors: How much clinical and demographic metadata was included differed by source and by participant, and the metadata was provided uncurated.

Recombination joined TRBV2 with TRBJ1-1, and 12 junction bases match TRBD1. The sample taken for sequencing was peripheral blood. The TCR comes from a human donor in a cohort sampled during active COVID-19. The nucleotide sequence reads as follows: TGTGCCAGCAGGGACCGGGACAGGGGGCCTGAAGCTTTCTTT. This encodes CASRDRDRGPEAFF. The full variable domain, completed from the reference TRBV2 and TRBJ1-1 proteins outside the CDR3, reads EPEVTQTPSHQVTQMGQEVILRCVPISNHLYFYWYRQILGQKVEFLVSFYNNEISEKSEIFDDQFSVERPDGSNFTLKIRSTKLEDSAMYFCASRDRDRGPEAFFGQGTRLTVV.